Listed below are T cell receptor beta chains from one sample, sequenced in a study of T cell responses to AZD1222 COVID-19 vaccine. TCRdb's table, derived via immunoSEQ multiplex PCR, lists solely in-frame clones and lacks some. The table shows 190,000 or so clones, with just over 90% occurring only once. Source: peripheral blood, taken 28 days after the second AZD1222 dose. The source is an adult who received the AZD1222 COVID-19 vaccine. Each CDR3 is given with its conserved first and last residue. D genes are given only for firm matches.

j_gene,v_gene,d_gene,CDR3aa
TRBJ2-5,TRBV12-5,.,CASGLVRSGIQETQYF
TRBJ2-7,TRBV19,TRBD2,CASSIGLVMSGNSYEQYF
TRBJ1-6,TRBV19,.,CASIESSYNSPLHF
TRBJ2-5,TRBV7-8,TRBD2,CASSLRLAGLETQYF
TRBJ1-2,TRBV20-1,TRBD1,CSASTGTGGVGFGYTF
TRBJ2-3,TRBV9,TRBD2,CASSVEMGGADTQYF
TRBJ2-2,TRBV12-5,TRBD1,CASVPGDRSSAGELFF
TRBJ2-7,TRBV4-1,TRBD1,CASSQTGTVDEQYF
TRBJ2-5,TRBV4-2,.,CASSQEAPGQETQYF
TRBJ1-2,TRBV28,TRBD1,CASRAQGYNYGYTF
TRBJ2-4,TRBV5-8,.,CASSVDDGIHIQYF
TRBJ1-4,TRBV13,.,CASSSKQEATNEKLFF
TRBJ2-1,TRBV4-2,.,CASSQGLVVNEQFF
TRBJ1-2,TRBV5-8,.,CASSFLGPRLYGYTF
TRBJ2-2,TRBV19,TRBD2,CASSIYLAGYGELFF
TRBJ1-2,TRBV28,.,CASSLLHRENYGYTF
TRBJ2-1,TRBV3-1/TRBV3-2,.,CASSQGRWQRLNEQFF
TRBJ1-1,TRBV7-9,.,CASNPGHTEAFF
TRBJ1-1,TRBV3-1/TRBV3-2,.,CASSQDPGLNTEAFF
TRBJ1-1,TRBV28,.,CASRPVISEAFF
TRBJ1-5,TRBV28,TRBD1,CASRYRGAGQPQHF
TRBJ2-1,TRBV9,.,CASSVGRSGHYNEQFF
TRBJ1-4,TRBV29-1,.,CSVESQVGEKLFF
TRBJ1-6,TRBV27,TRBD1,CASSFWGQASNAPLHF
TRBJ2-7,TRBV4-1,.,CASSLQERDTPEYF
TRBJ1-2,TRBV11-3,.,CASSLDYDRTNYGYTF
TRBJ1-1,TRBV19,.,CASSRGGAEAFF
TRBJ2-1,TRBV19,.,CASSPGQLSYNEQFF
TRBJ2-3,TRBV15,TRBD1,CATSPGTGNSADTQYF
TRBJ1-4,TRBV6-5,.,CASSRGFVGEKLFF
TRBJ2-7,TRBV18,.,CASSALGTTGGEQYF
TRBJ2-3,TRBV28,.,CASSEPALSRRTDTQYF
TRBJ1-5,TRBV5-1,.,CASSLGLGKNQPQHF
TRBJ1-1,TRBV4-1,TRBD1,CASSQTGGPTEAFF
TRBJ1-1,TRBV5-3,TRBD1,CATGDRVYTEAFF
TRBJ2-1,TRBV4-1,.,CASSQDDRTVSYNEQFF
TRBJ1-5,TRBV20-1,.,CSARDPEGQHF
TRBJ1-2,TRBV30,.,CAEQRDRAGYTF
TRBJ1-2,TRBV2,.,CASSDRGSWSYTF
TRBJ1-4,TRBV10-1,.,CASSEDSNEKLFF
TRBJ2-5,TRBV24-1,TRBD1,CATSDSRQGVETQYF
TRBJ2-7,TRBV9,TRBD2,CASSARGGLAGFGSYEQYF
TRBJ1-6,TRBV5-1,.,CASSLGNSPLHF
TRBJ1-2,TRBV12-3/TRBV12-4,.,CASSLGSIGGYTF
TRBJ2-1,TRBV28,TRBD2,CASTPGTSGYNEQFF
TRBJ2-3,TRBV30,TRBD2,CAGREGSADTQYF
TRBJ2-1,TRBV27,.,CASSHQGEQFF
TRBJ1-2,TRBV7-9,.,CASSLTRVERAKGYTF